This record concerns one T cell receptor (beta chain) sequence. Trimming took off 3 bases at V and 2 bases at J, with 8 bases between the two ends. The V gene's germline CDR1 is WNHNN and CDR2 SYGVQD (reference sequence). The CDR3 extends over 14 amino acids. The sample originates from a study of human thymus T cells. Sequencing used immunoSEQ multiplex PCR; TCRdb keeps in-frame clones, though not all of them. The sample has approximately 40,000 clones, 94% seen once; the top ten hold 0.095% to 0.15%. The chain is built from TRBV10-1 and TRBJ1-3, with D possibly being TRBD1 (6 bases). The receptor was derived from a boy in the first two years of life with a congenital heart defect but otherwise immunologically healthy. Material for sequencing was blood. CDR3 DNA sequence: TGCGCCAGCAGTGAAGGGGGACCTGGAAACACCATATATTTT. It encodes CASSEGGPGNTIYF.